These T cell receptor beta chains were read from a single sample in a study of T cell responses to AZD1222 COVID-19 vaccine. The table came from immunoSEQ multiplex PCR; TCRdb's copy has only in-frame clones and leaves some out. The sample records some 120,000 clones, nearly 90% being singletons. The sequencing here drew on peripheral blood, taken 28 days after the second AZD1222 dose. The receptors shown here come from an adult who received the AZD1222 COVID-19 vaccine. CDR3s include the opening cysteine and the closing phenylalanine or tryptophan. D genes are given only for firm matches. Size is stated for part of the rows, as once, few or many counts, or as a class when the clone is expanded.

TRBV5-1	-	-	TRBJ1-3	CASTETAKSSGNTIYF	TGCGCCAGCACCGAGACGGCAAAGAGCTCTGGAAACACCATATATTTT
TRBV28	-	-	TRBJ2-6	CASVQSLSGANVLTF	TGTGCCTCCGTACAGAGCCTCTCTGGGGCCAACGTCCTGACTTTC
TRBV3-1/TRBV3-2	TRBD1	-	TRBJ1-1	CASSPTGTGLEAFF	TGTGCCAGCAGCCCAACCGGGACAGGTCTTGAAGCTTTCTTT
TRBV3-1/TRBV3-2	-	-	TRBJ1-4	CASSQPATNEKLFF	TGTGCCAGCAGCCAACCAGCAACTAATGAAAAACTGTTTTTT
TRBV5-1	-	once	TRBJ1-1	CASSFSLGDTEAFF	TGCGCCAGCAGCTTTTCACTGGGGGACACTGAAGCTTTCTTT
TRBV27	-	few	TRBJ1-3	CASSAGTGGNTIYF	TGTGCCAGCAGTGCGGGGACCGGAGGAAACACCATATATTTT
TRBV20-1	-	-	TRBJ2-1	CSASTGRLYNEQFF	TGCAGTGCTAGTACAGGTCGTCTCTACAATGAGCAGTTCTTC
TRBV10-3	-	-	TRBJ1-2	CAISGGRYYGYTF	TGTGCCATCAGTGGGGGCAGATACTATGGCTACACCTTC
TRBV19	TRBD1	-	TRBJ1-5	CASSPTGRDHQPQHF	TGTGCCAGTAGTCCGACAGGGAGGGACCATCAGCCCCAGCATTTT
TRBV7-9	-	-	TRBJ2-5	CASRPPGAISSGKETQYF	TGTGCCAGCCGCCCCCCGGGAGCCATCTCAAGCGGCAAAGAGACCCAGTACTTC
TRBV14	-	-	TRBJ1-1	CASSQQPSSRVDTEAFF	TGTGCCAGCAGCCAACAACCCTCGTCCCGAGTGGACACTGAAGCTTTCTTT
TRBV10-3	TRBD1	-	TRBJ2-6	CAISRQGLSSGANVLTF	TGTGCCATCAGCCGACAGGGGCTTAGCTCTGGGGCCAACGTCCTGACTTTC
TRBV7-9	-	-	TRBJ1-3	CASSPRGSTSGNTIYF	TGTGCCAGCAGCCCCCGGGGGTCCACCTCTGGAAACACCATATATTTT
TRBV9	TRBD1	few	TRBJ1-6	CASSGGQGTLLGNSPLHF	TGTGCCAGCAGCGGTGGACAGGGAACCCTCCTAGGGAATTCACCCCTCCACTTT
TRBV2	TRBD2	-	TRBJ2-2	CASTARGGHGELFF	TGTGCCAGCACCGCTCGGGGGGGCCACGGGGAGCTGTTTTTT
TRBV2	-	-	TRBJ2-2	CASSDHTGELFF	TGTGCCAGCAGTGACCACACCGGGGAGCTGTTTTTT
TRBV7-8	-	once	TRBJ2-5	CASNKRASADQETQYF	TGTGCCAGCAATAAGAGGGCTAGCGCAGATCAAGAGACCCAGTACTTC
TRBV27	TRBD1	-	TRBJ1-2	CASSLRFRSGGLSYGYTF	TGTGCCAGCAGTTTACGATTCCGCTCAGGGGGACTAAGCTATGGCTACACCTTC
TRBV6-5	-	-	TRBJ1-4	CASSPGEKLFF	TGTGCCAGCAGCCCCGGGGAAAAACTGTTTTTT
TRBV11-2	-	-	TRBJ1-1	CASSPLVENLNTEAFF	TGTGCCAGCAGCCCTCTTGTCGAGAATTTGAACACTGAAGCTTTCTTT
TRBV18	TRBD1	-	TRBJ1-2	CASSAKEGQADYGYTF	TGTGCCAGCTCAGCCAAAGAGGGACAGGCTGACTATGGCTACACCTTC
TRBV6-5	TRBD1	-	TRBJ1-2	CASSTGTGYGYTF	TGTGCCAGCAGTACCGGGACAGGGTATGGCTACACCTTC
TRBV19	-	-	TRBJ2-2	CASSPAAGANTGELFF	TGTGCCAGTAGTCCGGCGGCAGGGGCTAACACCGGGGAGCTGTTTTTT
TRBV15	-	-	TRBJ1-1	CATSRGGQSEAFF	TGTGCCACCAGCAGAGGCGGTCAATCTGAAGCTTTCTTT
TRBV15	-	-	TRBJ2-3	CATSRPGTDTQYF	TGTGCCACCAGCAGACCAGGGACAGATACGCAGTATTTT
TRBV7-2	TRBD1	-	TRBJ1-2	CASSSFGQGNYGYTF	TGTGCCAGCAGCTCCTTCGGACAGGGGAACTATGGCTACACCTTC